This TCR beta chain was recovered during a study of shared clonotypes between healthy human individuals. Findings of the study overall: Of the naive CD4 clonotypes, 4% to 5% were shared across several donors.

For this clone: The antigen is not known.

Only Caucasian adults living in Nashville, Tennessee served as donors. Germline-derived CDR1 and CDR2 are MNHNY and SVGAGI (reference sequence). Trimming stripped 6 bases from V and 11 bases from J, with 16 bases between. The CDR3 runs to 12 residues. Evenly divided among several immunoSEQ plates was the genomic DNA of each subset. The sorted-subset replicate PCRs were given 150 to 200 ng DNA, which is about 29,000 T cell genomes. Sequencing was performed with immunoSEQ multiplex PCR; in TCRdb, only in-frame clones are kept and a portion is missing. The sample holds some 2,500,000 clones, 93% seen once.

The sample taken for sequencing was naive CD4+ T cells from PBMCs. Sample subset: CD45RA+ positively selected. The chain links TRBV6-6 to TRBJ1-1, with D hard to call. The source is a man younger than 30 in good health. Some clones in this sample may be carry-over from other donors' samples. The CDR3 region is CASSLPTGWAFF. The DNA of the CDR3 is TGTGCCAGCAGCCTACCGACGGGATGGGCTTTCTTT.